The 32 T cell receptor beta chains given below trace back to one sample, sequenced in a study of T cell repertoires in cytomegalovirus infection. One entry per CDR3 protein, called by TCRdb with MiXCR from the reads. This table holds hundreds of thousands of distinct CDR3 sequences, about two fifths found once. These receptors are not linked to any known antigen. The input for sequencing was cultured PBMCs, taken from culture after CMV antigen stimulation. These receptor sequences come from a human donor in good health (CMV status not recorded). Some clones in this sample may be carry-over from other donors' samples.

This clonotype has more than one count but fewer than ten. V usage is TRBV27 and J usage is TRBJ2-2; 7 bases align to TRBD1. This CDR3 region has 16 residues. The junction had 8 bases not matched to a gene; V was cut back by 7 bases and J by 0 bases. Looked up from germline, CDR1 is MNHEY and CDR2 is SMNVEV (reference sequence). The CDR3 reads CASNLIGQANTGELFF. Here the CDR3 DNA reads TGTGCCAGCAACCTAATCGGACAGGCGAACACCGGGGAGCTGTTTTTT.

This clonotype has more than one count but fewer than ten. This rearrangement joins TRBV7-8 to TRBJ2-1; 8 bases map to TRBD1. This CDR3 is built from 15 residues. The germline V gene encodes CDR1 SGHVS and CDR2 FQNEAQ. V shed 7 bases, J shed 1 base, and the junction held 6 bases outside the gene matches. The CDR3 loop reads CASTRTGGSYNEQFF. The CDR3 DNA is TGTGCCAGCACCCGAACAGGGGGATCCTACAATGAGCAGTTCTTC.

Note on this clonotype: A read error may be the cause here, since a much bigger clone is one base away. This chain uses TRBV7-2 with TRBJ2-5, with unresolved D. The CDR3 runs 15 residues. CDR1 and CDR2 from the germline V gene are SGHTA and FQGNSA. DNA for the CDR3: TGTGCCAACAGCGCCCCCCCGGGTAGGGTAGAGACCCAGTACTTC. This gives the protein CANSAPPGRVETQYF.

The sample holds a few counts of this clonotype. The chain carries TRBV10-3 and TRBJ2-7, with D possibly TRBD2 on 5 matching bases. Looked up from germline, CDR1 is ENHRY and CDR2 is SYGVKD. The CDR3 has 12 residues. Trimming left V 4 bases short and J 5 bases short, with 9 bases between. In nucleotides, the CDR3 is TGTGCCATCAGTGCCACTAGGAACGAGCAGTACTTC. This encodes CAISATRNEQYF.

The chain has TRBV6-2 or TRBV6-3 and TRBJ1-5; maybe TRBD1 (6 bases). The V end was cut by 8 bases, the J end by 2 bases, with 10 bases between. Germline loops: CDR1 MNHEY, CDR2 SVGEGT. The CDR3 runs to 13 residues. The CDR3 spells CASRQDGNQPQHF. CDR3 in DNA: TGTGCCAGCCGACAGGATGGCAATCAGCCCCAGCATTTT.

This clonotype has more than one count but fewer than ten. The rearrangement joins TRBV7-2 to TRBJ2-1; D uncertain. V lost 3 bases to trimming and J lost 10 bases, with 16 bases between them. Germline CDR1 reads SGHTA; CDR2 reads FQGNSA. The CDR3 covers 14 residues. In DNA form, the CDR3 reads TGTGCCAGCAGCTTCGGGCTGGCCTGGGGAGAGCAGTTCTTC. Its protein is CASSFGLAWGEQFF.

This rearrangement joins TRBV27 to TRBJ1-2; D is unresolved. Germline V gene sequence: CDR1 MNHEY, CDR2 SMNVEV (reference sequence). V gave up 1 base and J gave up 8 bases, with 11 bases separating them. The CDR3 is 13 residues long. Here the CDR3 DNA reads TGTGCCAGCAGTTTATGGGCAGGAGAGGGCTACACCTTC. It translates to CASSLWAGEGYTF.

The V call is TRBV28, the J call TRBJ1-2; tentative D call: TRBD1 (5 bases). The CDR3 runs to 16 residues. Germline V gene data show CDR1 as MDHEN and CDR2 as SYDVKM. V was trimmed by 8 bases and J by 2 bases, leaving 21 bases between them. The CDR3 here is CASSLGRRSTNYGYTF. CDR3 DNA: TGTGCCAGCTCGCTGGGGCGTCGATCAACGAACTATGGCTACACCTTC.

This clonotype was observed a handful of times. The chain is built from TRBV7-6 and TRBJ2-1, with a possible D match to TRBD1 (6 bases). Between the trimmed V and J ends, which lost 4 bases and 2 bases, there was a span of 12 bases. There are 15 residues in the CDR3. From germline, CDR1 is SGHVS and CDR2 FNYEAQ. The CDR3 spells CASSYGTSTYNEQFF. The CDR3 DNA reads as TGTGCCAGCAGCTATGGGACATCTACCTACAATGAGCAGTTCTTC.

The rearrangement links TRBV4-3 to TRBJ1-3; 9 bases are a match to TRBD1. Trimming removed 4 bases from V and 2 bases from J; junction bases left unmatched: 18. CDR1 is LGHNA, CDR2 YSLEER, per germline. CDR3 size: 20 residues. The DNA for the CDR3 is TGCGCCAGCAGCCCCCGGACGGATGCCCCCCACAGGGGGCCTGGAAACACCATATATTTT. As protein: CASSPRTDAPHRGPGNTIYF.

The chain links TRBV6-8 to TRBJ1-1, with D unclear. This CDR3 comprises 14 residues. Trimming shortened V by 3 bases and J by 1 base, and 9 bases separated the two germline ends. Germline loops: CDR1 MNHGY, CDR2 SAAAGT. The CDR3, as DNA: TGTGCCAGCAGTTATGGCAGCCAGAACACTGAAGCTTTCTTT. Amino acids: CASSYGSQNTEAFF.

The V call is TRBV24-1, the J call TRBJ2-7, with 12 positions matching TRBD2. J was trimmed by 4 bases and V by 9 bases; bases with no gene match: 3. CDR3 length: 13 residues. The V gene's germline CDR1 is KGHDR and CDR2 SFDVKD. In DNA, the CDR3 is TGTGCCACCCACACTAGCGGGAGGTACGAGCAGTACTTC. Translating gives CATHTSGRYEQYF.

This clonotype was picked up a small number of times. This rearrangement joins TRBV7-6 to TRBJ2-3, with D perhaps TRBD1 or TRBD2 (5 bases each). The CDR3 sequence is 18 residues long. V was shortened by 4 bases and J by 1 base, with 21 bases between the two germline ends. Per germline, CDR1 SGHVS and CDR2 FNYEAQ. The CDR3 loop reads CASSSSGRGAAGTDTQYF. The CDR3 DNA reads TGTGCCAGCAGCTCCTCAGGGCGTGGGGCAGCGGGCACAGATACGCAGTATTTT.

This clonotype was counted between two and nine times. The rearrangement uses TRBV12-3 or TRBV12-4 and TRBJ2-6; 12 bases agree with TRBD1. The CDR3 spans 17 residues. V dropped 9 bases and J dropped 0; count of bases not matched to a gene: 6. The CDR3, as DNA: TGTGCCAGACGAGGGGGACAGGGGGCCTCTGGGGCCAACGTCCTGACTTTC. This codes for CARRGGQGASGANVLTF.

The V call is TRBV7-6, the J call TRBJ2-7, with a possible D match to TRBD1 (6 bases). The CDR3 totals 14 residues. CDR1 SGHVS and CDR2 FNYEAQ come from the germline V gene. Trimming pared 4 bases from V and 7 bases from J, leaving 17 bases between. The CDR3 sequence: CASSSWAQGREQYF. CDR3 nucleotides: TGTGCCAGCAGCTCGTGGGCCCAGGGGCGGGAGCAGTACTTC.

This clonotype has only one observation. As DNA, the CDR3 is TGTGCCAGCAGCCCAGCGGTCCCCCAAGGGGTATACAATGAGCAGTTCTTC. This codes for CASSPAVPQGVYNEQFF. The chain joins TRBV7-9 to TRBJ2-1; D could derive from TRBD1 or TRBD2 (5 bases each). The ends were cut back, 5 bases at V and 4 bases at J, with 21 bases in the middle. Germline V gene data show CDR1 as SEHNR and CDR2 as FQNEAQ (reference sequence). The CDR3 is made up of 17 amino acids.

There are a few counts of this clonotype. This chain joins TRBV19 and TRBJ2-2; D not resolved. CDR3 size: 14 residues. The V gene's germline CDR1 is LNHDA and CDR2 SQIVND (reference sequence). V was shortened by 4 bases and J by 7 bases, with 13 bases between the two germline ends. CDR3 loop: CASSTARSVGELFF. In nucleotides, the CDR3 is TGTGCCAGTAGTACGGCCCGGTCGGTCGGGGAGCTGTTTTTT.

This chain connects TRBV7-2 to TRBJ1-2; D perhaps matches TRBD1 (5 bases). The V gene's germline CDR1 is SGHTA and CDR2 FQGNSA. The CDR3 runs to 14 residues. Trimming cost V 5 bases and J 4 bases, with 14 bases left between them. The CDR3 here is CASSRTTGSYGYTF. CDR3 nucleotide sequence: TGTGCCAGCAGCCGGACTACAGGATCCTATGGCTACACCTTC.

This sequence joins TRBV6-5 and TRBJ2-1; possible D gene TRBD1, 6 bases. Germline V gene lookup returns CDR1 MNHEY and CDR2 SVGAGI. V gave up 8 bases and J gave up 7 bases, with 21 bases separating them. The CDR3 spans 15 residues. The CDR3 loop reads CASSQPRGIVNEQFF. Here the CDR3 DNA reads TGTGCCAGCTCCCAACCGAGGGGGATCGTTAATGAGCAGTTCTTC.

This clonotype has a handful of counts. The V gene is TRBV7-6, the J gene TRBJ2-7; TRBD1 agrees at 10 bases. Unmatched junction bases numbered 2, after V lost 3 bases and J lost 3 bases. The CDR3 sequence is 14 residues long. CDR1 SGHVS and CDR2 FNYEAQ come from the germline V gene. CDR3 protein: CASSFGTGVYEQYF. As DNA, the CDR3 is TGTGCCAGCAGCTTCGGGACAGGGGTCTACGAGCAGTACTTC.

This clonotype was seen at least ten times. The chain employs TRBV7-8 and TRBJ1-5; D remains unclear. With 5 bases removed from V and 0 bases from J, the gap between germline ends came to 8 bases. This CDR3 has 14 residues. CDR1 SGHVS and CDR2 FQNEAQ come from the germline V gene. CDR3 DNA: TGTGCCAGCAGCGGCCGGAATAGCAATCAGCCCCAGCATTTT. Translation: CASSGRNSNQPQHF.

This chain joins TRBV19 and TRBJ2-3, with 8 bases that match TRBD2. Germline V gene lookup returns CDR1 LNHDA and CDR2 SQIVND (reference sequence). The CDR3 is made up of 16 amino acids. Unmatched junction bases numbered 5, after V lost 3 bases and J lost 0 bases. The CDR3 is CASSIEASGSTDTQYF. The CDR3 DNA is TGTGCCAGTAGTATCGAGGCTAGCGGGAGCACAGATACGCAGTATTTT.

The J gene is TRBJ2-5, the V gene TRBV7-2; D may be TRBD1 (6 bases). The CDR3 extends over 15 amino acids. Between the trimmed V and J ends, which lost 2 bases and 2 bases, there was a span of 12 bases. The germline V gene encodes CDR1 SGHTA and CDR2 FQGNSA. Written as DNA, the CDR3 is TGTGCCAGCAGCTTACGTGGACAGTCACAAGAGACCCAGTACTTC. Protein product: CASSLRGQSQETQYF.

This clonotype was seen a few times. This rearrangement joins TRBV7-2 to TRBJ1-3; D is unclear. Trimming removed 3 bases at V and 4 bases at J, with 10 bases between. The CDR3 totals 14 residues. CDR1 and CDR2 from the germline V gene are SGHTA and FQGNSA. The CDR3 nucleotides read TGTGCCAGCAGCTTGGGCAGTTGGGGAAACACCATATATTTT. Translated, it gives CASSLGSWGNTIYF.

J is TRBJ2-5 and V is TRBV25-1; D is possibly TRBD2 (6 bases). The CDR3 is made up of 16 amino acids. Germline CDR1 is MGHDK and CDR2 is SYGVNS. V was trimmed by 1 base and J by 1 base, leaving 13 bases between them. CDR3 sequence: CASSESGDSFQETQYF. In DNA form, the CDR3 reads TGTGCCAGCAGTGAATCGGGAGACAGCTTCCAAGAGACCCAGTACTTC.

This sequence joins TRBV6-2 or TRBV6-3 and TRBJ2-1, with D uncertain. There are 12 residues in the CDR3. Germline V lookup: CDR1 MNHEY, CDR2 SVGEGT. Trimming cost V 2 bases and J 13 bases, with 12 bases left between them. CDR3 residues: CASSYPHTVQFF. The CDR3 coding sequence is TGTGCCAGCAGTTACCCCCACACTGTCCAGTTCTTC.

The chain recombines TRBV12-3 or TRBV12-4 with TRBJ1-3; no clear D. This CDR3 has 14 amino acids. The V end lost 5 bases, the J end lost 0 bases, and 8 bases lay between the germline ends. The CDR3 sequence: CASSQVYSGNTIYF. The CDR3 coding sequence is TGTGCCAGCAGTCAGGTGTACTCTGGAAACACCATATATTTT.

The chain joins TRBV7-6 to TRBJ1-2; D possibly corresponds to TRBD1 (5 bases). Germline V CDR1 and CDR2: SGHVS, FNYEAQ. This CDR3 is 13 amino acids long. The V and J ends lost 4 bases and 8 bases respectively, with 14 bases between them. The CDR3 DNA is TGTGCCAGCAGCTCCCGAGTTGGGGCCGGCTACACCTTC. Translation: CASSSRVGAGYTF.

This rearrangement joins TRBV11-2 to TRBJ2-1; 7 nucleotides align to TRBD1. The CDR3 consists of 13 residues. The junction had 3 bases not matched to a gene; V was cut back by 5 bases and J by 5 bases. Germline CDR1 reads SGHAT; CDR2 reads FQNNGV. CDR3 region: CASSRDSNNEQFF. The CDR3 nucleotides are TGTGCCAGCAGCCGGGACAGTAACAATGAGCAGTTCTTC. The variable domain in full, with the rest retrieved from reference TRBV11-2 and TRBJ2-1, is EAGVAQSPRYKIIEKRQSVAFWCNPISGHATLYWYQQILGQGPKLLIQFQNNGVVDDSQLPKDRFSAERLKGVDSTLKIQPAKLEDSAVYLCASSRDSNNEQFFGPGTRLTVL.

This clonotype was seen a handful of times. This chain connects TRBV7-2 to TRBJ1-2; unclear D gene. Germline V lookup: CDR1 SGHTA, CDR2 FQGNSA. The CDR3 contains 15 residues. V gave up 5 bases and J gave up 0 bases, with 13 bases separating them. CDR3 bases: TGTGCCAGCAGCCAACGACTGGGAGCTAACTATGGCTACACCTTC. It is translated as CASSQRLGANYGYTF. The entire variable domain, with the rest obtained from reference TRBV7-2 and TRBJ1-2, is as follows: GAGVSQSPSNKVTEKGKDVELRCDPISGHTALYWYRQSLGQGLEFLIYFQGNSAPDKSGLPSDRFSAERTGGSVSTLTIQRTQQEDSAVYLCASSQRLGANYGYTFGSGTRLTVV.

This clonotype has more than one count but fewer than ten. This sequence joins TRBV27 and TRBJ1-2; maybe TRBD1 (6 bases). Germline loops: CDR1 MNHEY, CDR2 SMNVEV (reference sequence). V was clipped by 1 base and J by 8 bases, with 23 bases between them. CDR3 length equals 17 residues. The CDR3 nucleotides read TGTGCCAGCAGTTTATGGCCGATGGACAGTTGGGTCGGGGGCTACACCTTC. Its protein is CASSLWPMDSWVGGYTF.

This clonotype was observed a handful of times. The CDR3 here is CASSQDTARLAAYGYTF. In DNA, the CDR3 is TGCGCCAGCAGCCAAGATACGGCAAGATTGGCGGCCTATGGCTACACCTTC. The V call is TRBV4-3, the J call TRBJ1-2; D uncertain. In germline, CDR1 is LGHNA, CDR2 YSLEER. This CDR3 is built from 17 residues. V shed 0 bases and J shed 4 bases, with 18 bases lying between them.